These 27 T cell receptor beta chains originate from one sample sequenced in a study of shared clonotypes between healthy human individuals. The assay was immunoSEQ multiplex PCR, and TCRdb's table has in-frame clones only and misses some. The sample has about 610,000 clones, almost 97% seen once. Sequencing was carried out using naive CD4+ T cells sorted from blood. Subset meaning: CD45RA+ positively selected. These receptors all come from a woman in her thirties in good health.

Of note for this clone: Other DNA sequences in the same sample also yield this CDR3. V and J are TRBV10-2 and TRBJ1-3; no firm D call. Between the trimmed V and J ends, which lost 0 bases and 4 bases, there was a span of 7 bases. The CDR3 sequence is 14 residues long. Per germline, CDR1 WSHSY and CDR2 SAAADI. CDR3 loop: CASSESGRGNTIYF. For the CDR3, the DNA is TGCGCCAGCAGTGAGTCGGGCAGGGGAAACACCATATATTTT.

A single count supports this clone. This chain links TRBV28 with TRBJ2-7; 10 positions match TRBD2. The CDR3 contains 15 residues. Germline assignment: CDR1 MDHEN and CDR2 SYDVKM. The V and J ends lost 5 bases and 2 bases, in that order; junction bases with no gene match: 6. The CDR3 spells CASSLRLAGPYEQYF. The CDR3, as DNA: TGTGCCAGCAGTCTGCGACTAGCGGGCCCCTACGAGCAGTACTTC.

This chain joins TRBV6-6 and TRBJ2-5; D may be TRBD1 or TRBD2 (5 bases each). There are 13 residues in the CDR3. Trimming stripped 5 bases from V and 5 bases from J, with 12 bases between. Germline lookup yields CDR1 MNHNY and CDR2 SVGAGI (reference sequence). The CDR3 coding sequence is TGTGCCAGCAGTCCAAGGGGCGGGGAGACCCAGTACTTC. This sequence encodes CASSPRGGETQYF.

This rearrangement joins TRBV5-4 to TRBJ2-7; 10 nucleotides match TRBD2. There are 17 residues in the CDR3. V was pared by 4 bases and J by 1 base, with 11 bases of the junction left unmatched. Germline values: CDR1 SGHNT, CDR2 YYREEE (reference sequence). CDR3 loop: CASSRGASGSGSYEQYF. The CDR3 nucleotides read TGTGCCAGCAGCCGGGGGGCTAGCGGGAGTGGATCCTACGAGCAGTACTTC.

This clone occurred once. The chain has TRBV5-6 and TRBJ2-3; 8 nucleotides agree with TRBD1. The CDR3 spans 14 residues. Per germline, CDR1 SGHDT and CDR2 YYEEEE. V shed 5 bases and J 3 bases; nucleotides not matched to a gene: 5. The CDR3 loop reads CASRSRGRTDTQYF. CDR3 DNA: TGTGCCAGCAGAAGCAGGGGGCGTACAGATACGCAGTATTTT.

The chain employs TRBV30 and TRBJ2-7, with TRBD2 matching over 13 bases. V lost 5 bases, J lost 2 bases, and 3 bases stayed unmatched. Germline V lookup: CDR1 GTSNPN, CDR2 SVGIG (reference sequence). This CDR3 comprises 14 residues. The CDR3 is CAWDGLAGAYEQYF. Written as DNA, the CDR3 is TGTGCCTGGGACGGACTAGCGGGGGCCTACGAGCAGTACTTC. Full variable domain (remainder filled in from reference TRBV30 and TRBJ2-7): SQTIHQWPATLVQPVGSPLSLECTVEGTSNPNLYWYRQAAGRGLQLLFYSVGIGQISSEVPQNLSASRPQDRQFILSSKKLLLSDSGFYLCAWDGLAGAYEQYFGPGTRLTVT.

In this sample, this clone turned up once. This chain links TRBV10-3 with TRBJ2-7, with TRBD2 identical over 7 bases. With 3 bases clipped from V and 4 bases from J, the junction kept 6 bases outside the gene matches. The CDR3 has 14 amino acids. Germline V CDR1 and CDR2: ENHRY, SYGVKD. In DNA, the CDR3 is TGTGCCATCAGTGACCCAGCGGGAAGATACGAGCAGTACTTC. It translates to CAISDPAGRYEQYF.

The chain links TRBV5-1 to TRBJ2-7; TRBD2 might be the D (5 bases). This CDR3 has 12 amino acids. Looked up from germline, CDR1 is SGHRS and CDR2 is YFSETQ. CDR3 amino acids: CVEGGWAYEQYF. The CDR3 DNA follows: TGCGTCGAAGGAGGATGGGCCTACGAGCAGTACTTC.

The rearrangement joins TRBV10-3 to TRBJ2-1, with 7 positions matching TRBD2. CDR1 and CDR2 (germline): ENHRY, SYGVKD. The V gene end was trimmed by 6 bases and the J gene end by 1 base; junction bases not matched to a gene: 6. CDR3 length equals 15 residues. CDR3 in amino acids: CAIRSGTTSYNEQFF. Written as DNA, the CDR3 is TGTGCCATCAGATCCGGGACTACGTCCTACAATGAGCAGTTCTTC.

The CDR3 nucleotides read TGTGCCAGTAGTATTTTCCCAGGGAACGGCAATCAGCCCCAGCATTTT. This gives the protein CASSIFPGNGNQPQHF. J is TRBJ1-5 and V is TRBV19; D is possibly TRBD1 (5 bases). The CDR3 is 16 amino acids. V lost 3 bases, J lost 2 bases, and 14 bases lay in between. Germline CDR1 is LNHDA and CDR2 is SQIVND (reference sequence).

This chain uses TRBV15 with TRBJ1-5, with 9 bases aligning to TRBD1. Germline trimming cut 2 bases from V and 7 bases from J; bases unmatched to any gene: 6. This CDR3 has 15 amino acids. CDR1 is LNHNV and CDR2 is YYDKDF in the germline V gene (reference sequence). The CDR3 protein is CATSRQTGGRQPQHF. CDR3 in DNA: TGTGCCACCAGCAGACAAACAGGGGGCCGGCAGCCCCAGCATTTT.

The gene calls are TRBV2 and TRBJ2-1, with TRBD2 identical over 10 bases. CDR1 is SNHLY and CDR2 is FYNNEI in the germline V gene. There are 15 residues in the CDR3. V lost 4 bases to trimming and J lost 12 bases; unmatched junction nucleotides: 12. The CDR3 region is CASSGTSGPFVRQFF. CDR3 coding DNA: TGTGCCAGCAGTGGGACTAGCGGCCCTTTCGTTAGGCAGTTCTTC.

The count of this clone is one. V is TRBV5-1 and J is TRBJ2-3; D unclear. Germline V gives CDR1 SGHRS, CDR2 YFSETQ. V lost 3 bases to trimming and J lost 2 bases, with 4 bases between them. The CDR3 sequence is 12 residues long. CDR3 sequence reads: CASSSFTDTQYF. The CDR3 DNA reads TGCGCCAGCAGCTCTTTCACAGATACGCAGTATTTT.

The chain uses TRBV19 and TRBJ2-3; 8 nucleotides match TRBD2. J gave up 7 bases and V 5 bases, and 11 bases lay outside the gene matches. Germline CDR1 and CDR2: LNHDA and SQIVND (reference sequence). The CDR3 runs to 15 residues. The CDR3 loop is CASSAPGRGGYTQYF. As DNA, the CDR3 is TGTGCCAGTAGTGCCCCGGGCCGGGGGGGTTATACGCAGTATTTT.

V and J are TRBV5-1 and TRBJ1-2, with D tentatively TRBD1 (6 bases). The CDR3 is 15 residues long. Trimming left V 0 bases short and J 4 bases short, with 13 bases between. Germline V gives CDR1 SGHRS, CDR2 YFSETQ. The CDR3 reads CASSLGQGKRYGYTF. CDR3 DNA sequence: TGCGCCAGCAGCTTGGGGCAGGGGAAGCGCTATGGCTACACCTTC. The whole variable domain, filled in from reference TRBV5-1 and TRBJ1-2, reads KAGVTQTPRYLIKTRGQQVTLSCSPISGHRSVSWYQQTPGQGLQFLFEYFSETQRNKGNFPGRFSGRQFSNSRSEMNVSTLELGDSALYLCASSLGQGKRYGYTFGSGTRLTVV.

The count of this clone is one. This rearrangement joins TRBV10-2 to TRBJ2-7; 10 positions agree with TRBD1. Germline-derived CDR1 and CDR2 are WSHSY and SAAADI. The CDR3 is made up of 15 amino acids. V lost 2 bases and J lost 6; bases outside the gene matches: 7. The CDR3 loop is CASSEGTGALSEQYF. CDR3 DNA: TGCGCCAGCAGTGAGGGGACAGGGGCGTTGTCCGAGCAGTACTTC.

DNA of the CDR3: TGTGCCAGCAGAGCGGGGAGGTCCGTGAATGAGCAGTTCTTC. Protein sequence: CASRAGRSVNEQFF. J is TRBJ2-1 and V is TRBV2; 7 bases map to TRBD2. Germline V gives CDR1 SNHLY, CDR2 FYNNEI. This CDR3 spans 14 amino acids. V was pared by 6 bases and J by 7 bases, with 9 bases of the junction left unmatched.

The V call is TRBV10-3, the J call TRBJ2-5; 12 bases line up with TRBD2. J was trimmed by 4 bases and V by 5 bases; bases with no gene match: 5. CDR1 and CDR2 from the germline V gene are ENHRY and SYGVKD. CDR3 length equals 15 residues. For the CDR3, the DNA is TGTGCCATCAGTTCTAGCGGGAGGGCCATAGAGACCCAGTACTTC. Its translation: CAISSSGRAIETQYF.

This chain uses TRBV6-5 with TRBJ1-2; D is uncertain. V shed 5 bases and J shed 4 bases, with 17 bases lying between them. In germline, CDR1 is MNHEY, CDR2 SVGAGI. The CDR3 spans 15 residues. In DNA form, the CDR3 reads TGTGCCAGCAGTCCCCCGGGAGCTGCCCTCTATGGCTACACCTTC. This codes for CASSPPGAALYGYTF.

V usage is TRBV28 and J usage is TRBJ2-1, with D hard to call. The germline V gene has CDR1 MDHEN and CDR2 SYDVKM. The length of the CDR3 is 13 residues. V lost 6 bases and J 9 bases, leaving 15 bases between the germline ends. CDR3: CASSQTTTTEQFF. CDR3 DNA: TGTGCCAGCAGCCAAACCACCACTACTGAGCAGTTCTTC.

The rearrangement uses TRBV2 and TRBJ2-3; no clear D. The CDR3 is 15 amino acids. V was trimmed by 4 bases and J by 2 bases, leaving 13 bases between them. CDR1 and CDR2 (germline): SNHLY, FYNNEI. The CDR3 spells CASSVVDSYTDTQYF. In nucleotides, the CDR3 is TGTGCCAGCAGTGTTGTGGATAGCTACACAGATACGCAGTATTTT. The variable domain in full, with the rest retrieved from reference TRBV2 and TRBJ2-3, is EPEVTQTPSHQVTQMGQEVILRCVPISNHLYFYWYRQILGQKVEFLVSFYNNEISEKSEIFDDQFSVERPDGSNFTLKIRSTKLEDSAMYFCASSVVDSYTDTQYFGPGTRLTVL.

The gene calls are TRBV11-3 and TRBJ2-3; the match to TRBD2 covers 7 bases. Germline CDR1 and CDR2: SGHNT and YENEEA. Trimming removed 1 base from V and 2 bases from J; junction bases left unmatched: 6. The CDR3 has 16 amino acids. The CDR3 coding sequence is TGTGCCAGCAGCTTAGGGGCTAGCGGATACACAGATACGCAGTATTTT. The encoded protein is CASSLGASGYTDTQYF.

The rearrangement joins TRBV5-6 to TRBJ1-1; D gene unclear. CDR1 SGHDT and CDR2 YYEEEE come from the germline V gene. There are 15 residues in the CDR3. V dropped 3 bases and J dropped 1 base, with 13 bases sitting between them. CDR3 loop: CASSSERKGNTEAFF. The CDR3 coding sequence is TGTGCCAGCAGCTCCGAGCGGAAGGGGAACACTGAAGCTTTCTTT. Combining the CDR3 with reference TRBV5-6 and TRBJ1-1 gives the whole variable domain DAGVTQSPTHLIKTRGQQVTLRCSPKSGHDTVSWYQQALGQGPQFIFQYYEEEERQRGNFPDRFSGHQFPNYSSELNVNALLLGDSALYLCASSSERKGNTEAFFGQGTRLTVV.

The sample holds one count of this clone. This rearrangement joins TRBV7-8 to TRBJ2-5; possible D gene TRBD1, 6 bases. Germline V gene sequence: CDR1 SGHVS, CDR2 FQNEAQ. Deletions cut 4 bases from V and 2 bases from J, with 8 bases between. This CDR3 contains 13 residues. This CDR3 is CASSYGQQETQYF. The CDR3 DNA reads TGTGCCAGCAGCTACGGACAGCAAGAGACCCAGTACTTC.

This clone is a singleton in its sample. CDR3 amino acids: CASSPENEQFF. CDR3 bases: TGTGCCAGCAGTCCAGAAAATGAGCAGTTCTTC. The rearrangement uses TRBV2 and TRBJ2-1, with D hard to call. The germline V gene has CDR1 SNHLY and CDR2 FYNNEI. This CDR3 has 11 amino acids. V shed 5 bases and J shed 7 bases, with 6 bases lying between them.

The chain couples TRBV19 to TRBJ2-1, with TRBD2 matching over 12 bases. This CDR3 has 17 residues. The V gene end was trimmed by 4 bases and the J gene end by 4 bases; junction bases not matched to a gene: 8. The germline gives CDR1 LNHDA, CDR2 SQIVND (reference sequence). The CDR3 here is CASSSRLAGDLYNEQFF. The CDR3 DNA is TGTGCCAGTAGTAGTAGACTAGCGGGAGACCTTTACAATGAGCAGTTCTTC.

The chain employs TRBV10-2 and TRBJ1-5; D might be TRBD1 (5 bases). The CDR3 runs 17 residues. Trimming removed 0 bases at V and 2 bases at J, with 14 bases between. Germline CDR1 WSHSY, CDR2 SAAADI. Here the CDR3 reads CASSESIAGPGNQPQHF. The CDR3 DNA reads TGCGCCAGCAGTGAGTCGATTGCGGGGCCGGGCAATCAGCCCCAGCATTTT.